This T cell receptor beta chain was documented in a study of PD-L1 blockade in urothelial cancer. Overall study context: Treatment start was followed by blood analysis at 3 weeks (second dose) and again at 6 weeks.

Indicated time point: peripheral blood 6 weeks after treatment start. Patients' cancers were locally advanced or metastatic urothelial carcinomas. Clones were read by immunoSEQ multiplex PCR, and TCRdb kept only the in-frame ones, dropping some. The repertoire has more than 45,000 clones, about 82% of them found once; the top ten carry just over 8.5%. The sample consisted of PBMCs, taken around atezolizumab (anti-PD-L1) treatment. The TCR originated in a man between 65 and 85 years old with urothelial cancer.

CDR3 sequence reads: CASSVGQSTDTQYF. The CDR3 DNA reads as TGTGCCAGCAGCGTAGGACAGTCCACAGATACGCAGTATTTT. The chain is built from TRBV9 and TRBJ2-3, with a weak D call TRBD1 (5 bases). The V gene lost 0 bases and the J gene lost 2 bases, with 7 bases spanning the gap. CDR1 and CDR2 from the germline V gene are SGDLS and YYNGEE. There are 14 residues in the CDR3.